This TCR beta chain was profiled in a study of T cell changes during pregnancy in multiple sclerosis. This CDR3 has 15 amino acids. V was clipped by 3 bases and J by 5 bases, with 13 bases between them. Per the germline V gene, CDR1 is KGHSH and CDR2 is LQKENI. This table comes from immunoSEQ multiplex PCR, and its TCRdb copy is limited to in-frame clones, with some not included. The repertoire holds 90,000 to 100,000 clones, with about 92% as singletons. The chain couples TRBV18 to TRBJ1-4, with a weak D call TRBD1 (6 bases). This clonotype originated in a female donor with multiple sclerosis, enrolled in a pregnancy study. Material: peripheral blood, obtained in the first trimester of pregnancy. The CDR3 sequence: CASSPVDRTNEKLFF. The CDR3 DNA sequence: TGTGCCAGCTCACCCGTAGACAGGACGAATGAAAAACTGTTTTTT.